The 3 T cell receptor beta chains below come from one sample, sequenced in a study of blood T cell repertoires in COVID-19. The method was immunoSEQ multiplex PCR; TCRdb's version includes in-frame clones alone and lacks a portion of them. The sample carries roughly 130,000 clones, 84% recorded once. The source material was peripheral blood. These receptors came from a woman aged 25-40 years who had recovered from COVID-19.

This clone has just one count. V usage is TRBV19 and J usage is TRBJ2-2; 11 bases align to TRBD2. With 5 bases clipped from V and 7 bases from J, the junction kept 12 bases outside the gene matches. The germline gives CDR1 LNHDA, CDR2 SQIVND (reference sequence). The CDR3 consists of 17 residues. The CDR3 here is CASSALLAGVDIGELFF. The CDR3 DNA reads as TGTGCCAGTAGTGCTTTACTAGCGGGAGTAGATATCGGGGAGCTGTTTTTT.

The genes are TRBV4-2 and TRBJ2-1; 12 nucleotides match TRBD2. The V and J ends lost 4 bases and 1 base, in that order; junction bases with no gene match: 8. The length of the CDR3 is 18 residues. Germline V gene data show CDR1 as LGHNA and CDR2 as YNFKEQ. CDR3 coding DNA: TGTGCCAGCAGCCGGGGACTAGCGGGCATCGTATCCTACAATGAGCAGTTCTTC. Encoded protein: CASSRGLAGIVSYNEQFF.

This sequence joins TRBV21-1 and TRBJ1-1; TRBD1, the D gene given by the table, was not confirmed from the DNA. TRBV21-1 is tagged as a pseudogene. This CDR3 is 16 amino acids long. The CDR3 DNA reads as TGTGCCAGCAGCAGAGGTCAGGGGGCGGAGAAGACTGAAGCTTTCTTT. It encodes CASSRGQGAEKTEAFF.